This T cell receptor (beta chain) was recovered during a study of T cell repertoires in cytomegalovirus infection. This CDR3 has 14 amino acids. Germline-derived CDR1 and CDR2 are SGDLS and YYNGEE. Trimming stripped 6 bases from V and 4 bases from J, with 16 bases between. Regarding this clonotype: Its specificity is not known.

Study observations and caveats: Identification of carriers of CMV plus the relevant HLA was performed using cumulative public TCR beta family frequency.

TCRdb reprocessed the reads with MiXCR, giving one entry per CDR3 protein. The sample holds about 490,000 distinct CDR3 sequences, roughly 10% seen once. The TCR sequence derives from a human donor in good health (CMV status not recorded). Some clones in this sample may be carry-over from other donors' samples. The sample was PBMCs. V is TRBV9 and J is TRBJ1-2, with D perhaps TRBD1 (5 bases). The CDR3 bases are TGTGCCAGCACGCCCGCCGGGGCAACCTATGGCTACACCTTC. Its protein product is CASTPAGATYGYTF. The variable domain in full, completed from reference TRBV9 and TRBJ1-2, reads DSGVTQTPKHLITATGQRVTLRCSPRSGDLSVYWYQQSLDQGLQFLIQYYNGEERAKGNILERFSAQQFPDLHSELNLSSLELGDSALYFCASTPAGATYGYTFGSGTRLTVV.